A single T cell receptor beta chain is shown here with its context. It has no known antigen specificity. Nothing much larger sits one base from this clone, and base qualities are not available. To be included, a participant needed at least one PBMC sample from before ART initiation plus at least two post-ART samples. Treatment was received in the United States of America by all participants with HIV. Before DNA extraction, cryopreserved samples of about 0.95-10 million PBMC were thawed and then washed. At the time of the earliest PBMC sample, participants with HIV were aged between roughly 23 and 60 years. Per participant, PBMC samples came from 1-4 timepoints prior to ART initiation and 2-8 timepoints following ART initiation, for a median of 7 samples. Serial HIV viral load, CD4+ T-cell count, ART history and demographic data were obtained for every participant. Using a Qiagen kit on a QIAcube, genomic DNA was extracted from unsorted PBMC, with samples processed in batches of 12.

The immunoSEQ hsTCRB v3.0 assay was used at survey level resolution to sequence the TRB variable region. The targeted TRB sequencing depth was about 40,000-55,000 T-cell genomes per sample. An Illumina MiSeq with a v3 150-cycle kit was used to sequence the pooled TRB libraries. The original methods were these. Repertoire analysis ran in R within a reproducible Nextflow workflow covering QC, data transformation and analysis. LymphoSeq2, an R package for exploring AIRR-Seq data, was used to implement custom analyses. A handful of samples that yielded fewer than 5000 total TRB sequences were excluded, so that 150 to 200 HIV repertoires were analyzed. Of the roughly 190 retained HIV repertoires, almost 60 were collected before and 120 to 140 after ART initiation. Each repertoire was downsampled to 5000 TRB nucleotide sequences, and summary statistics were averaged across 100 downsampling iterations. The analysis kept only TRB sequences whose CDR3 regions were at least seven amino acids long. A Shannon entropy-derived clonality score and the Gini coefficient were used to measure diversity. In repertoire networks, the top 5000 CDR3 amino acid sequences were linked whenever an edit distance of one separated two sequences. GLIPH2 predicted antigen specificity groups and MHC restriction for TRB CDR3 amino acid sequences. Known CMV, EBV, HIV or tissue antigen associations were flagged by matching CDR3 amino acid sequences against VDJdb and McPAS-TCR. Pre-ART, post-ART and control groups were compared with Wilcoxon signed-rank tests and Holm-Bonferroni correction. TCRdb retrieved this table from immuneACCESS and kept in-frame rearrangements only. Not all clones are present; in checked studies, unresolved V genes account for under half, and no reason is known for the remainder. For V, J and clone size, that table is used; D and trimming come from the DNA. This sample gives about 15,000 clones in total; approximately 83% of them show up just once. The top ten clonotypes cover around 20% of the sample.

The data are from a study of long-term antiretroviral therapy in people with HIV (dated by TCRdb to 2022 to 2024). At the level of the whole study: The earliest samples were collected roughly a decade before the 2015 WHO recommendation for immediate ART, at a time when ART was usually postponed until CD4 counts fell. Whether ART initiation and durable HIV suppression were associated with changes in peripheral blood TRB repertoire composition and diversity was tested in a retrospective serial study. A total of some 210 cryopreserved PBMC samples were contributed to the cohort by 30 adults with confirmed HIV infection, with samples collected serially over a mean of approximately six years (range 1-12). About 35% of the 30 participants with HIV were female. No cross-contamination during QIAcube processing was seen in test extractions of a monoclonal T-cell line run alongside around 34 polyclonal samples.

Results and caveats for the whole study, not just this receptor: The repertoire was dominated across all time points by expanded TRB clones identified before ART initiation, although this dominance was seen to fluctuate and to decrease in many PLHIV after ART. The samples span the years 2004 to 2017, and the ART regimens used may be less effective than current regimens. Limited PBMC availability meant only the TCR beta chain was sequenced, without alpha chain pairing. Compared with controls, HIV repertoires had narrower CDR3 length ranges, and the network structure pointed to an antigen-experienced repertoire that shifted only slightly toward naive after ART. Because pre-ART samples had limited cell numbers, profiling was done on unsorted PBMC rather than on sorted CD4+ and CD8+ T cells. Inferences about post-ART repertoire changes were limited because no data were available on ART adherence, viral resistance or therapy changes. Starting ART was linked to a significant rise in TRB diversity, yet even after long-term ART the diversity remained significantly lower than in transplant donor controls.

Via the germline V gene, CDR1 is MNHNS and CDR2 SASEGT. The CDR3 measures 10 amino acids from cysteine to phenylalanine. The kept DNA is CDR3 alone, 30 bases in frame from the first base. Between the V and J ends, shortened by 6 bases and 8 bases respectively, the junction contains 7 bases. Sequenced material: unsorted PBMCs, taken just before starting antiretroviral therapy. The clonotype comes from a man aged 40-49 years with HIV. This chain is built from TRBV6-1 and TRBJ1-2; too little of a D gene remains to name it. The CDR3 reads CASRGSGYTF. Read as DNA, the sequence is TGTGCCAGCAGGGGGAGCGGCTACACCTTC.